This entry is about one T cell receptor beta chain. The antigen remains undetermined. Other DNA sequences within the sample encode an identical CDR3. Germline CDR1 and CDR2: SQVTM and ANQGSEA. V gave up 5 bases and J gave up 1 base, with 7 bases separating them. The CDR3 spans 12 residues. cDNA prepared by RNA extraction and subsequent reverse transcription served as the template for sequencing. The repertoire was sequenced with immunoSEQ multiplex PCR; TCRdb's copy has only in-frame clones and lacks some. The sample lists a few hundred thousand clones, about 60% occurring once. Treatment described: oral pan-JAK inhibitor, 5-10 mg twice daily. Researchers gathered lesional scalp punch biopsies and peripheral blood from patients with alopecia areata. This sample stems from a study of CD8+ T cells in alopecia areata. Study outcomes and limitations: Scalp and blood samples kept many expanded lesional clones throughout tofacitinib.

The chain uses TRBV29-1 and TRBJ2-3; D uncertain. Specimen: CD4+ T cells sorted from blood, collected at week 52, from a patient treated with tofacitinib. This sequence was found in a human donor with alopecia areata. The CDR3 DNA follows: TGCAGCGTTACCCCAGGCACAGATACGCAGTATTTT. As protein: CSVTPGTDTQYF.